This T cell receptor beta chain was identified in a study of blood T cell repertoires in COVID-19. Only in-frame clones appear in the TCRdb table, and some are missing; sequencing was by immunoSEQ multiplex PCR. Of roughly 100,000 clones detected, 88% appear once; the ten largest clones hold around 4.9%. Germline V gene lookup returns CDR1 SGHTA and CDR2 FQGTGA. The V and J ends lost 5 bases and 4 bases, in that order; junction bases with no gene match: 7. The CDR3 extends over 15 amino acids. The specimen was peripheral blood. The TCR originated in an elderly woman with active COVID-19. The V and J genes are TRBV7-3 and TRBJ2-1; 8 bases fit TRBD2. CDR3 region: CASSPSGSRYNEQFF. CDR3 in DNA: TGTGCCAGCAGCCCTAGCGGGTCCCGGTACAATGAGCAGTTCTTC.